This passage covers 20 T cell receptor beta chains from one sample sequenced in a study of T cell responses to AZD1222 COVID-19 vaccine. Assay: immunoSEQ multiplex PCR; the TCRdb copy retains only in-frame clones and omits some. The sample has some 170,000 clones, approximately 88% seen once. The specimen was peripheral blood, collected on day 0 of AZD1222 vaccination. Receptors originate from an adult in good health.

This chain links TRBV19 with TRBJ1-1; 9 nucleotides align to TRBD1. V shed 5 bases, J shed 6 bases, and the junction held 10 bases outside the gene matches. Germline loops: CDR1 LNHDA, CDR2 SQIVND (reference sequence). This CDR3 has 15 amino acids. The DNA for the CDR3 is TGTGCCAGTAGTTTGGACAGGGGAGGAATCGCTGAAGCTTTCTTT. Translation gives CASSLDRGGIAEAFF. The whole variable domain, remainder taken from reference TRBV19 and TRBJ1-1, is DGGITQSPKYLFRKEGQNVTLSCEQNLNHDAMYWYRQDPGQGLRLIYYSQIVNDFQKGDIAEGYSVSREKKESFPLTVTSAQKNPTAFYLCASSLDRGGIAEAFFGQGTRLTVV.

This chain uses TRBV3-1 (or the pseudogene TRBV3-2) with TRBJ2-2; D is ambiguous. Deletions cut 0 bases from V and 9 bases from J, with 8 bases between. The CDR3 has 13 residues. In germline, CDR1 is LGHDT, CDR2 YNNKEL (reference sequence). Here the CDR3 reads CASSQDASRELFF. CDR3 coding DNA: TGTGCCAGCAGCCAAGACGCGAGCAGGGAGCTGTTTTTT.

The rearrangement uses TRBV28 and TRBJ1-5, with no clear D. Trimming left V 2 bases short and J 5 bases short, with 10 bases between. The CDR3 is 14 amino acids. Germline CDR1 reads MDHEN; CDR2 reads SYDVKM. The CDR3 DNA is TGTGCCAGCAGTTTAGGCTGGGGTGATCAGCCCCAGCATTTT. Translation gives CASSLGWGDQPQHF.

The chain employs TRBV4-1 and TRBJ1-5; possible D gene TRBD1, 6 bases. The length of the CDR3 is 15 residues. Per germline, CDR1 MGHRA and CDR2 YSYEKL. V gave up 6 bases and J gave up 1 base, with 13 bases separating them. The DNA for the CDR3 is TGCGCCAGCAGTTGGACAGCCGCCAGCAATCAGCCCCAGCATTTT. Protein: CASSWTAASNQPQHF.

The chain has TRBV29-1 and TRBJ1-1, with D maybe TRBD1 (6 bases). The CDR3 runs to 14 residues. Per the germline V gene, CDR1 is SQVTM and CDR2 is ANQGSEA. V was clipped by 3 bases and J by 3 bases, with 14 bases between them. The CDR3 DNA reads as TGCAGCGTTGACTTCGGGGGCGCGGACACTGAAGCTTTCTTT. It yields the protein CSVDFGGADTEAFF.

This chain connects TRBV5-1 to TRBJ1-6; D unresolved. Trimming pared 3 bases from V and 9 bases from J, leaving 13 bases between. The CDR3 has 14 amino acids. The germline gives CDR1 SGHRS, CDR2 YFSETQ. As DNA, the CDR3 is TGCGCCAGCAGCTCGAGCGGAGTAGGTTCACCCCTCCACTTT. Encoded protein: CASSSSGVGSPLHF.

CDR3 amino acids: CASSLNDYTDTQYF. CDR3 in DNA: TGTGCCAGCAGCTTAAACGATTACACAGATACGCAGTATTTT. The J gene is TRBJ2-3, the V gene TRBV7-2; D unclear. Trimming shortened V by 2 bases and J by 2 bases, and 8 bases separated the two germline ends. Looked up from germline, CDR1 is SGHTA and CDR2 is FQGNSA. CDR3 length: 14 amino acids.

The chain links TRBV6-1 to TRBJ1-5; no clear D. The V and J ends lost 3 bases and 4 bases respectively, with 10 bases between them. CDR1 and CDR2 (germline): MNHNS, SASEGT. There are 14 residues in the CDR3. CDR3 bases: TGTGCCAGCAGTGAGGGTACCATTAATCAGCCCCAGCATTTT. Translated, it gives CASSEGTINQPQHF.

The V call is TRBV4-2, the J call TRBJ2-3; D unresolved. Trimming removed 0 bases at V and 0 bases at J, with 7 bases between. This CDR3 has 15 amino acids. Germline assignment: CDR1 LGHNA and CDR2 YNFKEQ. CDR3 nucleotides: TGTGCCAGCAGCCAAGATTACCCTAGCACAGATACGCAGTATTTT. Protein sequence: CASSQDYPSTDTQYF.

This chain uses TRBV5-1 with TRBJ2-2; no clear D gene. Per germline, CDR1 SGHRS and CDR2 YFSETQ. Trimming left V 1 base short and J 0 bases short, with 4 bases between. The CDR3 consists of 14 residues. The DNA of the CDR3 is TGCGCCAGCAGCTTGAACACGAACACCGGGGAGCTGTTTTTT. Translating gives CASSLNTNTGELFF.

The CDR3 coding sequence is TGTGCCAGCAGTTTAGGGGTGGGGGAAACCTACGAGCAGTACGTC. This encodes CASSLGVGETYEQYV. This rearrangement joins TRBV28 to TRBJ2-7, with D possibly called TRBD1 or TRBD2 (5 bases each). Germline assignment: CDR1 MDHEN and CDR2 SYDVKM. The CDR3 is 15 amino acids. The germline V and J ends were trimmed by 2 bases and 2 bases, with 13 bases remaining between them.

In its sample, this clone was seen once. The chain couples TRBV4-2 to TRBJ1-5; TRBD1 might be the D (6 bases). The germline V gene encodes CDR1 LGHNA and CDR2 YNFKEQ. This CDR3 spans 16 amino acids. V was shortened by 0 bases and J by 4 bases, with 13 bases between the two germline ends. The CDR3 spells CASSQDRGGSNQPQHF. The CDR3 bases are TGTGCCAGCAGCCAAGATAGGGGGGGTTCAAATCAGCCCCAGCATTTT.

The rearrangement uses TRBV5-1 and TRBJ1-1; D remains ambiguous. Germline loops: CDR1 SGHRS, CDR2 YFSETQ. The ends were cut back, 5 bases at V and 0 bases at J, with 17 bases in the middle. The CDR3 totals 16 residues. The CDR3 loop reads CASSSGSVLMNTEAFF. The CDR3 nucleotides read TGCGCCAGCAGTTCCGGTTCGGTTCTCATGAACACTGAAGCTTTCTTT.

This sequence joins TRBV4-3 and TRBJ1-4; D is ambiguous. The germline V and J ends were trimmed by 0 bases and 7 bases, with 15 bases remaining between them. Germline V gene sequence: CDR1 LGHNA, CDR2 YSLEER. The CDR3 has 16 amino acids. CDR3 nucleotide sequence: TGCGCCAGCAGCCAAGATGGAGGTGGGGTTGCTGAAAAACTGTTTTTT. It codes for CASSQDGGGVAEKLFF.

V usage is TRBV5-6 and J usage is TRBJ2-1, with TRBD1 matching over 7 bases. Per germline, CDR1 SGHDT and CDR2 YYEEEE. Trimming took 2 bases from V and 4 from J; bases not matched to a gene: 3. The CDR3 spans 14 residues. CDR3: CASSLGTDYNEQFF. The CDR3 DNA reads as TGTGCCAGCAGCTTAGGGACAGATTACAATGAGCAGTTCTTC.

The gene calls are TRBV7-2 and TRBJ1-2, with 7 bases matching TRBD1. V lost 4 bases to trimming and J lost 10 bases; unmatched junction nucleotides: 9. CDR3 length: 13 residues. Germline CDR1 is SGHTA and CDR2 is FQGNSA. CDR3: CASSSKGDRVYTF. In DNA, the CDR3 is TGTGCCAGCAGCTCGAAGGGTGACAGGGTCTACACCTTC.

This clone was seen just once. A junction end diverges from the germline sequence, so it may reflect a read error. Other nucleotide sequences in the sample specify the same CDR3. The rearrangement uses TRBV29-1 and TRBJ1-1, with no clear D. Germline V lookup: CDR1 SQVTM, CDR2 ANQGSEA. This CDR3 region has 12 residues. In DNA form, the CDR3 reads TGCAGCATTCGGACGGTGAACACTGAAGCCTTCTTT. Amino acids: CSIRTVNTEAFF. Full variable domain (rest looked up from reference TRBV29-1 and TRBJ1-1): SAVISQKPSRDICQRGTSLTIQCQVDSQVTMMFWYRQQPGQSLTLIATANQGSEATYESGFVIDKFPISRPNLTFSTLTVSNMSPEDSSIYLCSIRTVNTEAFFGQGTRLTVV.

Written as DNA, the CDR3 is TGTGCCAGCAGACAATGGGGACGACTTTCGACAGATACGCAGTATTTT. Encoded protein: CASRQWGRLSTDTQYF. J is TRBJ2-3 and V is TRBV28, with D tentatively TRBD1 or TRBD2 (5 bases each). CDR1 and CDR2 from the germline V gene are MDHEN and SYDVKM. V was trimmed by 6 bases and J by 3 bases, leaving 19 bases between them. There are 16 residues in the CDR3.

The rearrangement joins TRBV7-8 to TRBJ2-1; 7 bases are shared with TRBD1. CDR1 is SGHVS, CDR2 FQNEAQ, per germline. This CDR3 is 12 amino acids long. J lost 11 bases, V lost 5 bases, and 6 bases had no gene match. CDR3 nucleotide sequence: TGTGCCAGCAGCGAACAGGGGTCGAAGCAGTTCTTC. As protein: CASSEQGSKQFF.

The rearrangement joins TRBV7-9 to TRBJ2-3; 7 nucleotides line up with TRBD1. Germline loops: CDR1 SEHNR, CDR2 FQNEAQ (reference sequence). Trimming at V came to 5 bases and at J to 3 bases, leaving 8 bases not matched to a gene. The CDR3 is 15 residues long. CDR3 nucleotide sequence: TGTGCCAGCAGCGAACAGGGGAGTTCGACAGATACGCAGTATTTT. As protein: CASSEQGSSTDTQYF.